The present TCR beta chain was sequenced within a study of blood T cell repertoires in COVID-19 (TCRdb year 2020). Some background on the complete study: Collaborator samples came from the United States, Italy and Spain and covered acute and convalescent phases of COVID-19. The prospective study material was composed of cDNA or gDNA derived from T cells, B-cell-depleted T cells, or PBMCs. Subjects who had been exposed to COVID-19, were actively infected with it, or had recovered from it provided the deeply sampled blood TCRbeta repertoires that made up the dataset. A freely available public database, intended as a resource for researchers studying the immune response to SARS-CoV-2, is where the repertoires were released. Samples came from the ongoing ImmuneRACE study (first 160 participants) plus 1,254 subjects from 6 global collaborators. The sample metadata nearly always contained a de-identified subject ID, COVID-19 status, age in years and sex. HLA class I and class II types, where available, came from metadata supplied by the sample provider rather than from assay-based typing. Overall results and qualifications from the work: The quantity of clinical and demographic metadata differed by source and by participant and was supplied without curation.

Participants in the prospective study were aged about 18 to 100 years, lived in 20 to 25 United States geographic areas, and enrolled through a virtual design. In the prospective study, participants were assigned to cohorts based on the clinical history participants reported in a screening survey and a study questionnaire. In the prospective study, mobile phlebotomists collected whole blood, serum and a nasopharyngeal or oropharyngeal swab from each participant. Over an approximately 2-month period, participants in the prospective study had the option of providing additional blood draws and questionnaires. Before DNA extraction, blood samples from the prospective study were shipped at room temperature or frozen. There are 16 amino acids in the CDR3, from cysteine to phenylalanine inclusive. The DNA shown is the 48-base CDR3, in frame from base 1. Cut back by 0 bases and 4 bases, the V and J ends lie 15 bases apart. Looking up the germline V gene (reference sequence) yields CDR1 LNHDA and CDR2 SQIVND.

The immunoSEQ Assay, a bias-controlled multiplex PCR, was used to amplify TCRbeta CDR3 regions from genomic DNA. As for the original processing: The number of nucleated cells in each sample was estimated by amplification of reference gene primers within the assay. To quantify the absolute abundance of each unique TCRbeta CDR3 rearrangement, sequence reads were collapsed and filtered. Productive Simpson clonality was computed per sample as the square root of Simpson's diversity index over productive rearrangements. Entries here come from immuneACCESS through TCRdb and include only in-frame sequences with V and J called. Some clones fail to appear in such tables; in the studies checked, an unresolved V gene covers under half of the shortfall, and the cause of the remainder is unknown. V, J and clone size are taken as reported in that table, and D and trimming were inferred from the DNA itself. In all, the sample holds under 200,000 clones, and roughly 83% of those were seen once. In total, the top ten clones hold 5.6% of the sample.

As regards this clone: Its antigen remains undetermined. Per-nucleotide qualities are absent, and no much larger clonotype sits a single base away.

The sequence was collected from a man between 35 and 55 years old with acute COVID-19. This sequence uses TRBV19 and TRBJ1-2; the D region possibly corresponds to TRBD1 (6 bases align). Sequenced input: PBMCs or T cells enriched from blood (not recorded which). The DNA is TGTGCCAGTAGTATAGATTTCGAACGGACAGCCTATGGCTACACCTTC. The resulting protein is CASSIDFERTAYGYTF.